This passage covers 7 T cell receptor beta chains from one sample sequenced in a study of identical twins. TCRdb re-called the 5' RACE reads through MiXCR, storing one row per CDR3 protein. The table lists about 290,000 distinct CDR3 sequences, just under 9.5% of them singletons. These records were also assigned to another study, of yellow fever vaccine responses in identical twins.

The sequenced material came from CD8+ T cells sorted from blood. These receptors were taken from a woman aged 18-29 years in good health.

Many counts were recorded for this clonotype. The rearrangement links TRBV27 to TRBJ2-5; D is undetermined. Between the trimmed V and J ends, which lost 3 bases and 5 bases, there was a span of 19 bases. Germline loops: CDR1 MNHEY, CDR2 SMNVEV (reference sequence). This CDR3 has 16 amino acids. This CDR3 is CASSFRRLDGPETQYF. The DNA of the CDR3 is TGTGCCAGCAGTTTTCGGCGCTTGGACGGGCCCGAGACCCAGTACTTC.

This chain connects TRBV9 to TRBJ2-7, with 9 bases that match TRBD2. The J segment lost 6 bases and the V segment lost 3 bases, leaving 10 bases of the junction unmatched. This CDR3 region has 15 residues. Per the germline V gene, CDR1 is SGDLS and CDR2 is YYNGEE. The CDR3 sequence: CASSAGGGAYLEQYF. The CDR3, as DNA: TGTGCCAGCAGCGCCGGCGGGGGGGCCTATCTCGAGCAGTACTTC.

In this sample, this clonotype turned up many times. This sequence joins TRBV20-1 and TRBJ2-7, with no clear D. V was trimmed by 1 base and J by 2 bases, leaving 9 bases between them. Germline CDR1 is DFQATT and CDR2 is SNEGSKA (reference sequence). CDR3 length: 13 residues. CDR3 amino acids: CSARGAAAYEQYF. The CDR3, as DNA: TGCAGTGCTAGAGGGGCTGCCGCCTACGAGCAGTACTTC.

Only a few counts were recorded for this clonotype. In DNA, the CDR3 is TGTGCCAGCAGCCAAGTAGGAGGACCGGGAGATACGCAGTATTTT. Protein sequence: CASSQVGGPGDTQYF. The V call is TRBV3-1, the J call TRBJ2-3, with D possibly being TRBD2 (5 bases). The CDR3 totals 15 residues. V shed 1 base and J shed 5 bases, with 13 bases lying between them. The germline gives CDR1 LGHDT, CDR2 YNNKEL (reference sequence).

In its sample, this clonotype was seen many times. This chain links TRBV20-1 with TRBJ2-3, with TRBD2 identical over 14 bases. Germline CDR1 is DFQATT and CDR2 is SNEGSKA (reference sequence). Germline trimming cut 5 bases from V and 2 bases from J; bases unmatched to any gene: 3. The CDR3 contains 15 residues. This CDR3 is CSAPGLAGDTDTQYF. CDR3 nucleotides: TGCAGTGCTCCGGGACTAGCGGGGGACACAGATACGCAGTATTTT.

The rearrangement uses TRBV11-2 and TRBJ2-7; D assignment may be TRBD1 or TRBD2 (5 bases each). The germline CDR1 and CDR2 sequences are SGHAT and FQNNGV. CDR3 length: 13 residues. V gave up 5 bases and J gave up 3 bases, with 11 bases separating them. CDR3 sequence: CASSGTVLYEQYF. The CDR3 nucleotides are TGTGCCAGCAGCGGGACGGTGCTCTACGAGCAGTACTTC.

In nucleotides, the CDR3 is TGCGCCAGCAGCCAAGCGGGGGGGGGACAGGGGGCCTACGAGCAGTACTTC. This gives the protein CASSQAGGGQGAYEQYF. The rearrangement links TRBV4-1 to TRBJ2-7, with TRBD1 matching 11 bases. V dropped 1 base and J dropped 2; count of bases not matched to a gene: 7. The V gene's germline CDR1 is MGHRA and CDR2 YSYEKL. CDR3 length: 17 amino acids.